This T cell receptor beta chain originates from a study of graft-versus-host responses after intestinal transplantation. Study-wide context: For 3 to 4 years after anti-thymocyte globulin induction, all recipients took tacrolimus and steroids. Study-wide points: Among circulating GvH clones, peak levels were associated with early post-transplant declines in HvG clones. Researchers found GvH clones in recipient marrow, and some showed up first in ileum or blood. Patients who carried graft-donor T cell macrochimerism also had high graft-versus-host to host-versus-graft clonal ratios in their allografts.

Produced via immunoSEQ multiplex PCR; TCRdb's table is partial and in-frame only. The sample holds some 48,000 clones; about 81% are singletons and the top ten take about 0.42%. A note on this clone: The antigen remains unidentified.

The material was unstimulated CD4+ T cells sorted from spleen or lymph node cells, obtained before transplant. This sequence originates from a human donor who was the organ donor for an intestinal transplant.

The DNA for the CDR3 is TGTGCCAGTAGTAAGGACACAACCTATGGAAACACCATATATTTT. Its protein product is CASSKDTTYGNTIYF. The J gene is TRBJ1-3, the V gene TRBV19; D may be TRBD1 (5 bases). The CDR3 length is 15 residues. Germline CDR1 and CDR2: LNHDA and SQIVND (reference sequence). Trimming took off 4 bases at V and 3 bases at J, with 13 bases between the two ends.